The clone carrying this T cell receptor beta chain was picked up a small number of times. The data were taken from a study of T cells in Graves' hyperthyroidism and ophthalmopathy. Newly diagnosed hyperthyroidism, duration under 2 months, in patients aged 18 to 65. Germline CDR1 reads MDHEN; CDR2 reads SYDVKM. With 8 bases removed from V and 5 bases from J, the gap between germline ends came to 10 bases. The CDR3 consists of 13 residues. RNA transcripts served as the template for amplifying TCR beta CDR3 regions. Carried out on the TCR CDR3, a first-round RT-PCR used the HTBI primer set. TCRdb reprocessed the multiplex PCR reads with MiXCR, giving one entry per CDR3 protein. This table has around 440,000 distinct CDR3 sequences, less than 20% appearing once.

V and J are TRBV28 and TRBJ1-6; TRBD1 is a possible D gene (6 bases). The sequenced material came from blood. The origin of this receptor is a woman younger than 35 with Graves' hyperthyroidism. The DNA of the CDR3 is TGTGCCAGCTGGGACACTAATAATTCACCCCTCCACTTT. Encoded protein: CASWDTNNSPLHF.